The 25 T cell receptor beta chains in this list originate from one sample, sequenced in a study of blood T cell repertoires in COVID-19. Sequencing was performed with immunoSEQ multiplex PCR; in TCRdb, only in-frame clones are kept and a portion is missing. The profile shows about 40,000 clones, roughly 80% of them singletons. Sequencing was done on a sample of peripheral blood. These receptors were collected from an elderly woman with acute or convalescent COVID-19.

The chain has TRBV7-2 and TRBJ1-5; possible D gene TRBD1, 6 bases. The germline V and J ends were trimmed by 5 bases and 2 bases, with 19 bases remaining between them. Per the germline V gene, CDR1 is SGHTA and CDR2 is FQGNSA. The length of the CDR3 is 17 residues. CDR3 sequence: CASSQSTGLWGNQPQHF. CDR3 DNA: TGTGCCAGCAGCCAGTCAACAGGGCTGTGGGGCAATCAGCCCCAGCATTTT.

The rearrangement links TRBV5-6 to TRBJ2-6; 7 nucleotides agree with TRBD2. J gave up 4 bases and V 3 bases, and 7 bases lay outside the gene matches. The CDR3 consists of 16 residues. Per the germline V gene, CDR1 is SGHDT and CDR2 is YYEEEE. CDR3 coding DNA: TGTGCCAGCAGCTCCGGCGGGAGTACGGGGGCCAACGTCCTGACTTTC. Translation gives CASSSGGSTGANVLTF.

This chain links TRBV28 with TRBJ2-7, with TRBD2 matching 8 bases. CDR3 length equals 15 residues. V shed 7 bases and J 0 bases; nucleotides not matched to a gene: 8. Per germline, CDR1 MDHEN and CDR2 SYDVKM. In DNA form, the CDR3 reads TGTGCCAGCACCCGGGGGGGGGCCGGCTCCTACGAGCAGTACTTC. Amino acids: CASTRGGAGSYEQYF.

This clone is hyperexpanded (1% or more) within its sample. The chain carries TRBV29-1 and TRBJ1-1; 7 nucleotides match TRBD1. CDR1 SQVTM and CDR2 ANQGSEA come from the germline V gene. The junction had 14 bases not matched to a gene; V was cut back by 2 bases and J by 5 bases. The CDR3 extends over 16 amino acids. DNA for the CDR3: TGCAGCGTTGAATCGTCAGGGGACAGTTGGAGGACTGAAGCTTTCTTT. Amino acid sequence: CSVESSGDSWRTEAFF.

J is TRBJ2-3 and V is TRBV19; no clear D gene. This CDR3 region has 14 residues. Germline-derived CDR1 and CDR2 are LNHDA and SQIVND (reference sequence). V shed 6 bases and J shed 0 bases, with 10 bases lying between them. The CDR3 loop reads CASSAKPSTDTQYF. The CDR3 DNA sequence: TGTGCCAGTAGCGCAAAGCCTAGCACAGATACGCAGTATTTT. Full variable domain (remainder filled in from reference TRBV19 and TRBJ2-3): DGGITQSPKYLFRKEGQNVTLSCEQNLNHDAMYWYRQDPGQGLRLIYYSQIVNDFQKGDIAEGYSVSREKKESFPLTVTSAQKNPTAFYLCASSAKPSTDTQYFGPGTRLTVL.

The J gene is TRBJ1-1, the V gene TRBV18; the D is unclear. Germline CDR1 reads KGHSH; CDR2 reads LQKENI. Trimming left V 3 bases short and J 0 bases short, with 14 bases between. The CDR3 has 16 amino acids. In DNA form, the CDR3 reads TGTGCCAGCTCACCGTCTAACGCAGGAATGAACACTGAAGCTTTCTTT. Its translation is CASSPSNAGMNTEAFF.

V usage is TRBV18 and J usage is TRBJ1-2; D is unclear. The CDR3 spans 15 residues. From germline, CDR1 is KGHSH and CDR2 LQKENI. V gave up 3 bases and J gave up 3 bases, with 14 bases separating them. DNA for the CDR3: TGTGCCAGCTCACCGGAAAACTTGGGCCACTATGGCTACACCTTC. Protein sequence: CASSPENLGHYGYTF.

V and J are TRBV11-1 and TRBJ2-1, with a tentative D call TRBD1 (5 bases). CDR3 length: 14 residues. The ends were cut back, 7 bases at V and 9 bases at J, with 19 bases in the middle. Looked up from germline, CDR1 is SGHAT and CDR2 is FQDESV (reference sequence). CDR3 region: CASNVGEAIGEQFF. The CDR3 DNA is TGTGCCAGCAACGTAGGGGAAGCAATAGGTGAGCAGTTCTTC.

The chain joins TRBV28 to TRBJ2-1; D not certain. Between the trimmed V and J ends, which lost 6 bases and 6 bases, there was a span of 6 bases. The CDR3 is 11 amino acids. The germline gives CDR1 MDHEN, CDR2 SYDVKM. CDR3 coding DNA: TGTGCCAGCAGGAGAGGCAATGAGCAGTTCTTC. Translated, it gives CASRRGNEQFF.

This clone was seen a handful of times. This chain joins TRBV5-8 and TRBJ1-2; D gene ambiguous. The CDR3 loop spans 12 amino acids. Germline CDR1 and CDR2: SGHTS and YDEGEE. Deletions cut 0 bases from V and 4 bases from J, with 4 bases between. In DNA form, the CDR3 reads TGTGCCAGCAGCTTGGTCAGCTATGGCTACACCTTC. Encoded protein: CASSLVSYGYTF.

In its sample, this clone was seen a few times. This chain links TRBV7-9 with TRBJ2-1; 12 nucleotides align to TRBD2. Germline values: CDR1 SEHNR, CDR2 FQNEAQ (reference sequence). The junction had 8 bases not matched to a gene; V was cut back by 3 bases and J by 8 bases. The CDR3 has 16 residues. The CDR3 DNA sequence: TGTGCCAGCAGCTTGGAGACTAGCGGGAGTTGGGATGAGCAGTTCTTC. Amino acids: CASSLETSGSWDEQFF.

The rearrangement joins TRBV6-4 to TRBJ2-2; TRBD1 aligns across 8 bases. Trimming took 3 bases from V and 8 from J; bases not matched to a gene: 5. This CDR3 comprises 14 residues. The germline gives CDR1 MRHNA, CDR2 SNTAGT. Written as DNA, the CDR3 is TGTGCCAGCAGTGAATGGGACAGGAGTGGGGAGCTGTTTTTT. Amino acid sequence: CASSEWDRSGELFF.

The CDR3 nucleotides are TGTGCCAGTAGCGCGGACAGGGGGCGGGGTACTGAAGCTTTCTTT. Translated, it gives CASSADRGRGTEAFF. J is TRBJ1-1 and V is TRBV19; the match to TRBD1 covers 11 bases. The CDR3 covers 15 residues. In germline, CDR1 is LNHDA, CDR2 SQIVND (reference sequence). After removal of 6 bases from V and 5 bases from J, the junction contained 8 bases not matched to a gene.

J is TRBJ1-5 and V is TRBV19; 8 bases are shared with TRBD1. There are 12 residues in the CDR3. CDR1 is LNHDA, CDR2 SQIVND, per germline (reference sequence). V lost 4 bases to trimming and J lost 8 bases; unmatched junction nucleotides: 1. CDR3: CASSNRGEPQHF. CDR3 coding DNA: TGTGCCAGTAGTAACAGGGGGGAGCCCCAGCATTTT.

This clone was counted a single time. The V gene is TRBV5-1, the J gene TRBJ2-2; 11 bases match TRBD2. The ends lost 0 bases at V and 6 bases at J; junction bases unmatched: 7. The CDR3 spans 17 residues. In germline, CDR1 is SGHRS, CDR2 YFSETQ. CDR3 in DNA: TGCGCCAGCAGCTTGGGACTAGCGGGAAGGGGGCCCGGGGAGCTGTTTTTT. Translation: CASSLGLAGRGPGELFF.

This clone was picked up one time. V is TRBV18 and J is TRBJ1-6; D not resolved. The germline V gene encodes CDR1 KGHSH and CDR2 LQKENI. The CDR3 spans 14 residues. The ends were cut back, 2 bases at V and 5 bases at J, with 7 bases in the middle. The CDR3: CASSPARDNSPLHF. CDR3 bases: TGTGCCAGCTCACCAGCGAGGGATAATTCACCCCTCCACTTT.

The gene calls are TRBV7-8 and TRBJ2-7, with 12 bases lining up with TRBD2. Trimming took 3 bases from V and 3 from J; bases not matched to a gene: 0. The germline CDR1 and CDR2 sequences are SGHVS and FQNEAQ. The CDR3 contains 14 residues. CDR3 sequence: CASSLTSGSYEQYF. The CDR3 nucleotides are TGTGCCAGCAGCTTGACTAGCGGGAGCTACGAGCAGTACTTC.

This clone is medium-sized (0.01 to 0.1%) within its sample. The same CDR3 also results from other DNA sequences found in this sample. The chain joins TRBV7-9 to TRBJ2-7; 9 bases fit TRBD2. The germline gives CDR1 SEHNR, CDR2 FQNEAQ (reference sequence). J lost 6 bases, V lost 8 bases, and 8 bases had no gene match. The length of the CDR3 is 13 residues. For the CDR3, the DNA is TGTGCCAGCGTCGGGACTAGCCTCTGCGAGCAGTACTTC. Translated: CASVGTSLCEQYF. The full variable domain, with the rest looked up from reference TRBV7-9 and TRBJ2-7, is DTGVSQNPRHKITKRGQNVTFRCDPISEHNRLYWYRQTLGQGPEFLTYFQNEAQLEKSRLLSDRFSAERPKGSFSTLEIQRTEQGDSAMYLCASVGTSLCEQYFGPGTRLTVT.

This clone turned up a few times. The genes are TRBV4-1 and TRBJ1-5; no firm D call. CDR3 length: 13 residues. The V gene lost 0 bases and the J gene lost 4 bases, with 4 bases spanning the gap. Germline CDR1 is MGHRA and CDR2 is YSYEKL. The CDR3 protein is CASSQDPNQPQHF. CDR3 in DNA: TGCGCCAGCAGCCAAGATCCGAATCAGCCCCAGCATTTT.

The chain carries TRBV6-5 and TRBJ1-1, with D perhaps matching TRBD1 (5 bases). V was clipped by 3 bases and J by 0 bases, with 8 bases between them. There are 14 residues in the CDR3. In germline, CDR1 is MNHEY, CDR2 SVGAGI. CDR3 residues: CASSYGALNTEAFF. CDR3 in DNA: TGTGCCAGCAGTTATGGGGCCCTGAACACTGAAGCTTTCTTT.

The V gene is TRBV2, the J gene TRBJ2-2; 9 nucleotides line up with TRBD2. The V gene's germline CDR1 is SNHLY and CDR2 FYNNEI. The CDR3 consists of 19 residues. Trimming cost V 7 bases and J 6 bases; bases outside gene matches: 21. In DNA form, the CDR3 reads TGTGCCAGCATTGGTCTGAGGGGCCTAGCGGGAAGGCTGGCCGGGGAGCTGTTTTTT. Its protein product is CASIGLRGLAGRLAGELFF.

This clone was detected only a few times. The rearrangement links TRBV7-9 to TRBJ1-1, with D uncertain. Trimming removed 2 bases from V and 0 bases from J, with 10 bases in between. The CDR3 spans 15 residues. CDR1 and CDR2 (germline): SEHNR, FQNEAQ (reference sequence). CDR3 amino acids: CASSLSDLLNTEAFF. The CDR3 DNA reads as TGTGCCAGCAGCTTATCGGACTTACTGAACACTGAAGCTTTCTTT.

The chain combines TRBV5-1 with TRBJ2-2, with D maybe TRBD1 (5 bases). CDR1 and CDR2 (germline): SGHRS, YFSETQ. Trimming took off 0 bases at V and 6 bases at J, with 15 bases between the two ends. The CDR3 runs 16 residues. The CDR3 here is CASSLEGDFRSGELFF. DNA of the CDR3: TGCGCCAGCAGCTTGGAAGGGGATTTCCGTTCCGGGGAGCTGTTTTTT.

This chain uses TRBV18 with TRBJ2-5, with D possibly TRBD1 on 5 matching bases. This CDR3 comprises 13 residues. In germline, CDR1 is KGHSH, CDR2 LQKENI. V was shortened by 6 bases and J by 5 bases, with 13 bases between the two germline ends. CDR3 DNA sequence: TGTGCCAGCTCTCAGGGTGCAGAGGAGACCCAGTACTTC. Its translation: CASSQGAEETQYF. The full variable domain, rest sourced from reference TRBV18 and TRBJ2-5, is NAGVMQNPRHLVRRRGQEARLRCSPMKGHSHVYWYRQLPEEGLKFMVYLQKENIIDESGMPKERFSAEFPKEGPSILRIQQVVRGDSAAYFCASSQGAEETQYFGPGTRLLVL.

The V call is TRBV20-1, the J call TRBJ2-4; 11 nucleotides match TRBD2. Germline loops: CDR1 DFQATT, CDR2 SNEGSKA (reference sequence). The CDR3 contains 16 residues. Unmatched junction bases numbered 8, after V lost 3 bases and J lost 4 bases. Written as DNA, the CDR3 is TGCAGTGCTAGTCACATAGCGGGAGGGACAAAAAACATTCAGTACTTC. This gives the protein CSASHIAGGTKNIQYF.